A single sample is the source of the 3 T cell receptor beta chains below, sequenced in a study of cytomegalovirus exposure and HLA in healthy donors. Amplification used 60 Vbeta primers and 13 Jbeta primers. Clones were sequenced by immunoSEQ multiplex PCR, and TCRdb holds only the in-frame ones, with some missing. The data show 170,000 or so clones, 75% to 85% seen once. Sequenced: PBMCs. The receptors were gathered from a woman aged 30 to 39 in good health and CMV-seronegative.

The chain carries TRBV15 and TRBJ2-5; TRBD2 agrees at 11 bases. V trimming: 3 bases; J trimming: 0 bases; junction bases outside the gene matches: 6. The length of the CDR3 is 17 residues. Germline V CDR1 and CDR2: LNHNV, YYDKDF (reference sequence). CDR3 DNA sequence: TGTGCCACCAGCAGCACATGGACTAGCGGGTACCAAGAGACCCAGTACTTC. It codes for CATSSTWTSGYQETQYF. Looking up the rest from reference TRBV15 and TRBJ2-5 gives the full variable domain: DAMVIQNPRYQVTQFGKPVTLSCSQTLNHNVMYWYQQKSSQAPKLLFHYYDKDFNNEADTPDNFQSRRPNTSFCFLDIRSPGLGDTAMYLCATSSTWTSGYQETQYFGPGTRLLVL.

The V and J genes are TRBV7-9 and TRBJ2-2; 8 nucleotides match TRBD2. The CDR3 length is 17 residues. J gave up 3 bases and V 3 bases, and 9 bases lay outside the gene matches. CDR1 is SEHNR and CDR2 is FQNEAQ in the germline V gene (reference sequence). The CDR3 region is CASSFRRGEPYTGELFF. Here the CDR3 DNA reads TGTGCCAGCAGCTTTCGGCGGGGGGAACCCTACACCGGGGAGCTGTTTTTT.

The chain links TRBV19 to TRBJ2-2; TRBD1 matches at 10 bases. The CDR3 contains 17 residues. V shed 6 bases, J shed 3 bases, and the junction held 10 bases outside the gene matches. CDR1 and CDR2 from the germline V gene are LNHDA and SQIVND (reference sequence). The CDR3 nucleotides are TGTGCCAGTAGCTCGACAGGGGGCGCGACCCACACCGGGGAGCTGTTTTTT. Translating it yields CASSSTGGATHTGELFF.